This T cell receptor beta chain derives from a study of blood T cell repertoires in COVID-19. About the study: Collection of acute and convalescent COVID-19 samples took place in the United States, Italy and Spain. The analysed material was cDNA or gDNA that came from T cells, B-cell-depleted T cells, or PBMCs.

How the authors handled the data: Amplifying reference gene primers gave estimates of nucleated cell counts. The data were produced by immunoSEQ multiplex PCR, yet TCRdb's version contains in-frame clones alone and is incomplete. The D gene and trimming were derived from the DNA, and the V and J assignments and clone size from that table. The data show approximately 70,000 clones, around 93% seen once. V shed 6 bases, J shed 3 bases, and the junction held 1 base outside the gene matches. Germline V gives CDR1 MNHEY, CDR2 SVGAGI. The CDR3 contains 13 residues. The receptor was derived from an older woman with active COVID-19. The material sequenced was peripheral blood. This chain joins TRBV6-5 and TRBJ2-1; 8 positions match TRBD2. CDR3 in amino acids: CASRLAGYNEQFF. In DNA, the CDR3 is TGTGCCAGCAGGCTAGCGGGCTACAATGAGCAGTTCTTC.